This T cell receptor (beta chain) was sequenced in a study of a mutant IDH1 vaccine in newly diagnosed glioma. This CDR3 is 15 amino acids long. V dropped 1 base and J dropped 5; count of bases not matched to a gene: 5. Germline lookup yields CDR1 SGHTA and CDR2 FQGNSA. Profiled with immunoSEQ multiplex PCR; TCRdb holds only in-frame clones, not every one. The sample shows tens of thousands of clones, 81% of them seen only once. With respect to this clone: What it recognizes is unknown.

Time point meaning: week 35, safety follow-up. Each dose delivered 300 ug of mutant IDH1 20-mer peptide subcutaneously with imiquimod. This specimen was PBMCs, taken from a glioma patient whose treatment included an IDH1 peptide vaccine. This chain uses TRBV7-2 with TRBJ2-7; 10 nucleotides match TRBD2. The TCR was taken from a woman aged 40 to 50 with glioma. Some clones in this sample may be carry-over from other donors' samples. The DNA of the CDR3 is TGTGCCAGCAGCTTAGGAGCGGGGGGGTTAGACGAGCAGTACTTC. It is translated as CASSLGAGGLDEQYF.